The clone carrying this TCR beta chain was counted a few times. This entry belongs to a study of identical twins. Only healthy Caucasians were included as donors. TCRdb used MiXCR to reprocess the 5' RACE reads, holding one entry per CDR3 protein. The repertoire holds 600,000 to 800,000 distinct CDR3 sequences, with 21% as singletons. Germline CDR1 reads MNHEY; CDR2 reads SVGAGI. V was clipped by 0 bases and J by 0 bases, with 8 bases between them. The CDR3 consists of 15 residues. A further study also used this sample, focusing on T cells expressing NK-cell markers. That source notes: It remained uncertain whether the expanded NKG2C+ T cell clones were specific for HCMV antigens.

J is TRBJ1-1 and V is TRBV6-5; D remains unclear. This receptor was identified in a woman younger than 30 in good health. The sequenced sample was PBMCs. CDR3 sequence (DNA): TGTGCCAGCAGTTACTCGGGCAGCATGAACACTGAAGCTTTCTTT. As protein: CASSYSGSMNTEAFF.